This T cell receptor (beta chain) appears in the sequencing data of a study of blood T cell repertoires in COVID-19. As for the study in general: Acute-phase and convalescent COVID-19 samples originated in the United States, Italy and Spain. Sources were T cells, B-cell-depleted T cells, or PBMCs; the material itself was cDNA or gDNA.

Repertoires were generated with immunoSEQ multiplex PCR, while TCRdb's copy carries only in-frame clones and drops some. Of 200,000 or so clones listed, roughly 80% are singletons. This CDR3 spans 15 amino acids. Germline V lookup: CDR1 SEHNR, CDR2 FQNEAQ (reference sequence). With 4 bases clipped from V and 4 bases from J, the junction kept 8 bases outside the gene matches. Those enrolled, adults aged about 18 to 95 years, came from some 25 US areas. This sequence joins TRBV7-9 and TRBJ1-2; 8 bases map to TRBD1. The sequence was obtained from a middle-aged woman with acute COVID-19. Sequenced material: PBMCs or T cells enriched from blood (not recorded which). The CDR3 nucleotides are TGTGCCAGCAGCTCTACGACAGGGGTTGGCTATGGCTACACCTTC. Translated, it gives CASSSTTGVGYGYTF.